Listed below are T cell receptor beta chains from one sample, sequenced in a study of Ad26.COV2.S vaccination and SARS-CoV-2 variants. Repertoires were generated with immunoSEQ multiplex PCR, while TCRdb's copy carries only in-frame clones and drops some. The repertoire holds approximately 340,000 clones, with 70% to 90% as singletons. The specimen comprised peripheral blood, sampled in a trial of Ad26.COV2.S vaccine versus placebo. Source of these receptors: a person between 18 and 65 years old who received the Ad26.COV2.S COVID-19 vaccine or a placebo. Each CDR3 is given with its conserved first and last residue. A D gene is named only where the DNA matches it firmly. Some rows have no size entry. The others give once, few or many, or a class for an expanded clone.

j_gene | v_gene | abundance | d_gene | CDR3aa | CDR3nt
TRBJ2-3 | TRBV2 | NA | TRBD1 | CASSAGQGSTDTQYF | TGTGCCAGCAGCGCCGGACAGGGGAGCACAGATACGCAGTATTTT
TRBJ2-5 | TRBV20-1 | NA | NA | CSAILGETQYF | TGCAGTGCTATTCTAGGGGAGACCCAGTACTTC
TRBJ2-5 | TRBV2 | NA | NA | CASSGGDQETQYF | TGTGCCAGCAGTGGCGGGGATCAAGAGACCCAGTACTTC
TRBJ2-7 | TRBV27 | NA | NA | CASSPSVGWEEQYF | TGTGCCAGCAGCCCCTCCGTGGGGTGGGAGGAGCAGTACTTC
TRBJ1-2 | TRBV4-2 | once | NA | CASSQGVTESNYGYTF | TGTGCCAGCAGCCAAGGAGTGACAGAGTCTAACTATGGCTACACCTTC
TRBJ2-3 | TRBV11-2 | NA | TRBD2 | CASSPLGGWGTDTQYF | TGTGCCAGCAGCCCACTGGGGGGGTGGGGAACAGATACGCAGTATTTT
TRBJ2-1 | TRBV7-2 | once | TRBD1 | CASSSHFTGQGWNEQFF | TGTGCCAGCAGCTCTCATTTTACGGGACAGGGGTGGAATGAGCAGTTCTTC
TRBJ2-1 | TRBV11-3 | NA | NA | CASQRDNEQFF | TGTGCCAGTCAGCGGGACAATGAGCAGTTCTTC
TRBJ2-2 | TRBV7-2 | few | NA | CASSLLGSDYTGELFF | TGTGCCAGCAGCTTATTAGGTTCGGATTACACCGGGGAGCTGTTTTTT
TRBJ2-7 | TRBV6-5 | NA | NA | CASRPGQSSYEQYF | TGTGCCAGCAGACCGGGACAAAGCTCCTACGAGCAGTACTTC
TRBJ2-2 | TRBV2 | NA | NA | CASSGTDTGELFF | TGTGCCAGCAGTGGAACGGACACCGGGGAGCTGTTTTTT
TRBJ2-3 | TRBV5-5 | once | NA | CASSLAGRTDTQYF | TGTGCCAGCAGCTTGGCCGGGCGCACAGATACGCAGTATTTT
TRBJ2-5 | TRBV15 | NA | NA | CATSRETGPWETQYF | TGTGCCACCAGCAGAGAAACAGGGCCGTGGGAGACCCAGTACTTC
TRBJ2-7 | TRBV14 | NA | TRBD2 | CASSPGLAGVSYEQYF | TGTGCCAGCAGCCCCGGACTAGCGGGTGTCTCCTACGAGCAGTACTTC
TRBJ1-3 | TRBV28 | NA | NA | CASSSRSSGNTIYF | TGTGCCAGCAGTTCCAGAAGCTCTGGAAACACCATATATTTT
TRBJ1-4 | TRBV21-1 | many | NA | CASSKEYAGGRKLFF | TGTGCCAGCAGCAAAGAGTATGCGGGCGGCAGAAAACTGTTTTTT
TRBJ1-5 | TRBV15 | medium-sized | TRBD1 | CATSRDYPGQGNQPQHF | TGTGCCACCAGCAGAGATTACCCAGGACAGGGCAATCAGCCCCAGCATTTT
TRBJ2-5 | TRBV11-2 | NA | NA | CASSSQRDSQQETQYF | TGTGCCAGCAGCTCCCAACGGGACTCACAACAAGAGACCCAGTACTTC
TRBJ2-3 | TRBV7-9 | NA | NA | CASSFYGQGAQDTQYF | TGTGCCAGCAGCTTTTATGGGCAGGGCGCTCAAGATACGCAGTATTTT
TRBJ2-7 | TRBV27 | NA | TRBD1 | CASSLVGDRPSYEQYF | TGTGCCAGCAGTCTAGTCGGGGACAGGCCTTCCTACGAGCAGTACTTC
TRBJ2-7 | TRBV6-6 | NA | NA | CASSSFYEQYF | TGTGCCAGCAGTTCTTTCTACGAGCAGTACTTC
TRBJ1-6 | TRBV28 | NA | TRBD1 | CASSFPTAGGRDSPLHF | TGTGCCAGCAGTTTCCCCACGGCAGGGGGTAGGGATTCACCCCTCCACTTT
TRBJ1-1 | TRBV11-2 | NA | NA | CASSSLVGTEAFF | TGTGCCAGCAGCTCCCTGGTGGGCACTGAAGCTTTCTTT
TRBJ2-5 | TRBV7-7 | NA | TRBD2 | CASTPGRGFQETQYF | TGTGCTAGCACCCCCGGGAGGGGGTTCCAAGAGACCCAGTACTTC
TRBJ2-3 | TRBV21-1 | NA | NA | CASSNTSGRILRPTDTQYF | TGTGCCAGCAGCAACACTAGCGGGAGGATACTAAGACCCACAGATACGCAGTATTTT
TRBJ1-2 | TRBV4-3 | once | NA | CASSQDKGYKYRTYGYTF | TGCGCCAGCAGCCAAGATAAAGGCTACAAGTACAGGACTTATGGCTACACCTTC
TRBJ1-2 | TRBV29-1 | NA | NA | CSASENYGYTF | TGCAGCGCATCGGAAAACTATGGCTACACCTTC
TRBJ2-1 | TRBV12-3/TRBV12-4 | NA | NA | CASRLDWAIEQFF | TGTGCCAGCAGGCTCGACTGGGCCATAGAGCAGTTCTTC
TRBJ2-5 | TRBV2 | few | NA | CASNPGVGETQYF | TGTGCCAGCAATCCGGGAGTAGGGGAGACCCAGTACTTC
TRBJ2-3 | TRBV28 | NA | NA | CASRRRRSGSISTDTQYF | TGTGCCAGCAGACGGCGGCGTTCAGGGTCGATTAGCACAGATACGCAGTATTTT
TRBJ2-7 | TRBV5-5 | NA | TRBD1 | CASSYTSGTERPNRYEQYF | TGTGCCAGCAGCTACACCTCCGGGACAGAAAGACCAAACCGCTACGAGCAGTACTTC
TRBJ2-7 | TRBV9 | NA | NA | CASSVGEDF | TGTGCCAGCAGCGTGGGGGAGGACTTC
TRBJ2-5 | TRBV11-2 | NA | NA | CASSFPRGAQVETQYF | TGTGCCAGCAGCTTCCCCCGCGGGGCCCAAGTCGAGACCCAGTACTTC
TRBJ2-7 | TRBV7-2 | NA | NA | CASSLAGSYEQYF | TGTGCCAGCAGCTTAGCCGGCTCCTACGAGCAGTACTTC
TRBJ2-7 | TRBV5-1 | NA | NA | CASSFRGGVYEQYF | TGCGCCAGCAGCTTTCGCGGGGGCGTCTACGAGCAGTACTTC
TRBJ2-1 | TRBV6-2/TRBV6-3 | NA | NA | CASSSSTSMQFF | TGTGCCAGCAGTTCCTCGACTTCCATGCAGTTCTTC
TRBJ2-7 | TRBV5-1 | few | NA | CASSYRGREQYF | TGCGCCAGCAGCTATAGGGGACGCGAGCAGTACTTC
TRBJ2-7 | TRBV7-8 | once | TRBD2 | CASSYSGGAYEQYF | TGTGCCAGCAGTTATAGCGGGGGGGCGTACGAGCAGTACTTC
TRBJ2-5 | TRBV19 | NA | NA | CASSIRSDALGQETQYF | TGTGCCAGTAGTATTCGTTCAGACGCCTTGGGCCAAGAGACCCAGTACTTC
TRBJ2-2 | TRBV24-1 | NA | NA | CATEPTGTLNTGELFF | TGTGCCACGGAACCTACCGGGACACTGAACACCGGGGAGCTGTTTTTT
TRBJ1-4 | TRBV28 | NA | TRBD1 | CASVGGDRAGEKLFF | TGTGCCAGCGTGGGGGGGGACAGGGCAGGTGAAAAACTGTTTTTT
TRBJ1-1 | TRBV3-1/TRBV3-2 | NA | NA | CASSLTGTSNTEAFF | TGTGCCAGCAGCCTAACCGGGACTTCGAACACTGAAGCTTTCTTT
TRBJ2-3 | TRBV29-1 | NA | TRBD2 | CSAGKGGADTQYF | TGCAGCGCCGGGAAGGGAGGGGCAGATACGCAGTATTTT
TRBJ2-5 | TRBV6-1 | NA | TRBD1 | CASSETQGAWKTQYF | TGTGCCAGCAGTGAAACACAGGGGGCATGGAAGACCCAGTACTTC
TRBJ1-1 | TRBV18 | NA | NA | CASSPGDEAFF | TGTGCCAGCTCGCCAGGGGATGAAGCTTTCTTT
TRBJ2-3 | TRBV9 | NA | NA | CASNLGGDTQYF | TGTGCCAGCAACCTGGGGGGCGATACGCAGTATTTT
TRBJ2-7 | TRBV6-6 | NA | NA | CATQRGGPNYEQYF | TGTGCCACCCAAAGGGGGGGCCCAAACTACGAGCAGTACTTC
TRBJ2-5 | TRBV18 | NA | NA | CASSPAETQYF | TGTGCCAGCTCACCCGCCGAGACCCAGTACTTC
TRBJ2-7 | TRBV10-1 | few | NA | CASSTGQGYEQYF | TGCGCCAGCTCTACAGGGCAAGGCTACGAGCAGTACTTC
TRBJ2-7 | TRBV5-1 | NA | TRBD2 | CASSTGLAGGLTLEQYF | TGCGCCAGCAGCACCGGACTAGCGGGAGGATTAACCCTCGAGCAGTACTTC
TRBJ2-7 | TRBV28 | NA | NA | CASSLSRGIGYEQYF | TGTGCCAGCAGTTTATCTCGGGGGATCGGGTACGAGCAGTACTTC
TRBJ2-1 | TRBV29-1 | once | TRBD2 | CSVETGGRVDNEQFF | TGCAGCGTTGAAACGGGCGGGAGGGTAGACAATGAGCAGTTCTTC
TRBJ2-7 | TRBV23-1 | NA | NA | CATNFREQYF | TGCGCCACCAACTTCCGGGAGCAGTACTTC
TRBJ2-2 | TRBV27 | NA | NA | CASSLKTGSNTGELFF | TGTGCCAGCAGTTTAAAAACAGGGTCGAACACCGGGGAGCTGTTTTTT